This TCR beta chain was retrieved from a study of T-cell reconstitution after alpha-beta-depleted transplantation in children. V was cut by 1 base and J by 4 bases, with 9 bases left in between. CDR3 length: 14 amino acids. In germline, CDR1 is SGHAT, CDR2 FQNNGV. Study results and caveats: When one year had passed after transplant, most T-cell counts and diversity came from newly produced T cells. Several hundred expanded graft clones reportedly supplied alpha-beta T cells about two months after transplant.

This clonotype has a handful of counts. The antigen is undetermined. TCRbeta library construction was performed incorporating unique molecular identifiers. MiXCR, run by TCRdb on the PCR reads, gives a single entry per CDR3 protein. Among 300,000 or so distinct CDR3 sequences listed, approximately 23% were seen once. The sequences come from PBMCs, mostly from graft donor cells, collected 180 days after TCRalphabeta/CD19-depleted stem cell transplant. The TCR sequence derives from a male patient aged 5 to 17 who had a stem cell transplant for acute lymphoblastic leukemia, so the T cells may come from the graft donor. The chain joins TRBV11-2 to TRBJ2-3; D could derive from TRBD1 or TRBD2 (5 bases each). CDR3 sequence reads: CASSLARDPDTQYF. DNA of the CDR3: TGTGCCAGCAGCTTAGCCAGGGACCCAGATACGCAGTATTTT.